The 27 T cell receptor beta chains below all came from one sample that was sequenced in a study of blood T cells in healthy people across ages. A second roughly 6 to 11 cycle PCR used barcoded and J-beta primers. Via MiXCR, TCRdb re-called the 5' RACE reads, giving one row per CDR3 protein. The data show 1.2 million to 1.5 million distinct CDR3 sequences, roughly 64% seen once. Sequencing was carried out using blood. The receptors were gathered from a man in his late teens or twenties in good health.

This chain connects TRBV10-3 to TRBJ2-5; tentative D call: TRBD2 (7 bases). This CDR3 has 15 amino acids. CDR1 is ENHRY, CDR2 SYGVKD, per germline. The V end was cut by 0 bases, the J end by 2 bases, with 10 bases between. In nucleotides, the CDR3 is TGTGCCATCAGTGAGTCCGGGGGGCCACAAGAGACCCAGTACTTC. It translates to CAISESGGPQETQYF.

There are a few counts of this clonotype. At one end, the junction sequence differs from germline, possibly due to a read error. The chain uses TRBV4-1 and TRBJ1-2, with TRBD1 as a possible D gene (6 bases). Germline loops: CDR1 MGHRA, CDR2 YSYEKL. This CDR3 is 14 amino acids long. This CDR3 reads CASRQVGQNYGYTF. As DNA, the CDR3 is TGCGCCAGCAGGCAAGTCGGACAGAACTATGGCTACACCTTC.

This clonotype was detected only a few times. This chain links TRBV6-6 with TRBJ2-3, with D hard to call. Between the trimmed V and J ends, which lost 11 bases and 2 bases, there was a span of 11 bases. This CDR3 spans 12 amino acids. In germline, CDR1 is MNHNY, CDR2 SVGAGI (reference sequence). The CDR3 coding sequence is TGTGCCGTCACCCGTATCACAGATACGCAGTATTTT. As protein: CAVTRITDTQYF.

This chain connects TRBV7-2 to TRBJ1-2; 11 nucleotides agree with TRBD1. Germline lookup yields CDR1 SGHTA and CDR2 FQGNSA. The CDR3 runs 15 residues. The V segment lost 5 bases and the J segment 4 bases; nucleotides outside the gene matches: 6. DNA of the CDR3: TGTGCCAGCAGCACCAGGACAGGGGGCTTCTATGGCTACACCTTC. The encoded protein is CASSTRTGGFYGYTF.

The chain has TRBV6-5 and TRBJ1-3, with D perhaps matching TRBD1 (6 bases). Germline V lookup: CDR1 MNHEY, CDR2 SVGAGI. V was shortened by 0 bases and J by 4 bases, with 10 bases between the two germline ends. CDR3 size: 15 residues. For the CDR3, the DNA is TGTGCCAGCAGTTACTCAGCCGGGACAGGAAACACCATATATTTT. This gives the protein CASSYSAGTGNTIYF.

This clonotype was recorded a few times. The chain joins TRBV29-1 to TRBJ1-1; D is ambiguous. This CDR3 contains 12 residues. Trimming took off 0 bases at V and 6 bases at J, with 8 bases between the two ends. The germline V gene encodes CDR1 SQVTM and CDR2 ANQGSEA. CDR3 DNA sequence: TGCAGCGTTGAAGATCAAGGGCCTGAAGCTTTCTTT. This encodes CSVEDQGPEAFF.

The rearrangement joins TRBV20-1 to TRBJ1-1; 7 nucleotides align to TRBD1. This CDR3 region has 11 residues. CDR1 is DFQATT and CDR2 is SNEGSKA in the germline V gene (reference sequence). The V gene end was trimmed by 4 bases and the J gene end by 11 bases; junction bases not matched to a gene: 7. The CDR3 reads CSATQGGSAFF. DNA for the CDR3: TGCAGTGCTACGCAGGGGGGATCGGCTTTCTTT.

This clonotype has just a few counts. The chain joins TRBV28 to TRBJ2-3; perhaps TRBD1 as D (6 bases). Per germline, CDR1 MDHEN and CDR2 SYDVKM. The CDR3 extends over 15 amino acids. V lost 4 bases and J lost 2, with 13 bases in between. The CDR3 DNA is TGTGCCAGCAGTTCCCCTTGGGACAACACAGATACGCAGTATTTT. This translates into CASSSPWDNTDTQYF.

As regards this clonotype: One junction end disagrees with the germline gene, perhaps due to a read error. The V call is TRBV5-4, the J call TRBJ2-4; perhaps TRBD2 as D (6 bases). CDR1 and CDR2 from the germline V gene are SGHNT and YYREEE (reference sequence). This CDR3 is 13 amino acids long. The chain's CDR3 is CVSSLAGLNIQYF. The CDR3 region has the DNA TGTGTCAGCAGCTTGGCGGGACTAAACATTCAGTACTTC.

V gene TRBV29-1 combines with J gene TRBJ2-3; 8 bases line up with TRBD1. V trimming: 8 bases; J trimming: 4 bases; junction bases outside the gene matches: 8. The CDR3 has 13 amino acids. Per the germline V gene, CDR1 is SQVTM and CDR2 is ANQGSEA. CDR3 DNA: TGCAGCTCCAGGGGGCAACTAGCAGATACGCAGTATTTT. It encodes CSSRGQLADTQYF.

The chain combines TRBV7-9 with TRBJ2-7; a weak D match, TRBD1 (5 bases). The CDR3 has 16 amino acids. The germline V gene has CDR1 SEHNR and CDR2 FQNEAQ (reference sequence). The V gene lost 5 bases and the J gene lost 0 bases, with 17 bases spanning the gap. CDR3 DNA: TGTGCCAGCAGCCCTGGGTGGGGCGGACCCTCCTACGAGCAGTACTTC. Protein: CASSPGWGGPSYEQYF.

V usage is TRBV7-9 and J usage is TRBJ1-4, with 9 nucleotides matching TRBD1. The V gene end was trimmed by 0 bases and the J gene end by 8 bases; junction bases not matched to a gene: 10. The CDR3 contains 17 residues. Germline CDR1 and CDR2: SEHNR and FQNEAQ (reference sequence). CDR3 DNA: TGTGCCAGCAGCTTAGCCGGGACAGGGTTCCGACGGGAAAAACTGTTTTTT. Its protein is CASSLAGTGFRREKLFF.

The V gene is TRBV6-6, the J gene TRBJ2-3, with D perhaps TRBD1 (5 bases). The length of the CDR3 is 15 residues. Between the trimmed V and J ends, which lost 11 bases and 5 bases, there was a span of 23 bases. In germline, CDR1 is MNHNY, CDR2 SVGAGI (reference sequence). CDR3 in DNA: TGTGCCTGCACCCCCCTGGGCAGGGATATAGATACGCAGTATTTT. Its protein is CACTPLGRDIDTQYF.

The chain carries TRBV6-5 and TRBJ1-1; the D is unclear. The V end was cut by 5 bases, the J end by 12 bases, with 16 bases between. The CDR3 runs 12 residues. The germline CDR1 and CDR2 sequences are MNHEY and SVGAGI. The CDR3 region is CASSAVRTSTFF. In DNA form, the CDR3 reads TGTGCCAGCAGTGCTGTCCGGACGTCGACTTTCTTT.

The rearrangement links TRBV7-8 to TRBJ2-1; 9 bases are shared with TRBD1. CDR1 and CDR2 from the germline V gene are SGHVS and FQNEAQ. The CDR3 has 15 residues. V gave up 7 bases and J gave up 4 bases; unmatched junction bases: 8. CDR3 residues: CASTFGTGRYNEQFF. For the CDR3, the DNA is TGTGCCAGCACCTTCGGGACAGGGCGGTACAATGAGCAGTTCTTC.

The V and J genes are TRBV7-2 and TRBJ2-2; no clear D gene. The CDR3 has 14 residues. Per germline, CDR1 SGHTA and CDR2 FQGNSA. V dropped 1 base and J dropped 3 bases, with 6 bases sitting between them. The CDR3 region has the DNA TGTGCCAGCAGCTTAGTTCGGTACACCGGGGAGCTGTTTTTT. It is translated as CASSLVRYTGELFF.

The V and J genes are TRBV6-5 and TRBJ1-2, with 7 nucleotides matching TRBD1. The length of the CDR3 is 14 residues. The germline V gene has CDR1 MNHEY and CDR2 SVGAGI. The V and J ends lost 10 bases and 7 bases, in that order; junction bases with no gene match: 15. The CDR3 spells CATLRGLGGRGYTF. CDR3 DNA: TGTGCCACACTAAGGGGGTTAGGGGGCCGTGGCTACACCTTC.

This sequence joins TRBV4-1 and TRBJ1-1; D unclear. The CDR3 is made up of 13 amino acids. Trimming left V 3 bases short and J 1 base short, with 6 bases between. Germline V CDR1 and CDR2: MGHRA, YSYEKL. CDR3 amino acids: CASSHPGNTEAFF. DNA of the CDR3: TGCGCCAGCAGCCATCCGGGGAACACTGAAGCTTTCTTT.

On this clonotype: With a much larger clone just one base away, this may be a read error. V is TRBV27 and J is TRBJ1-6, with unresolved D. From germline, CDR1 is MNHEY and CDR2 SMNVEV (reference sequence). The CDR3 is 12 amino acids. CDR3 coding DNA: TGTGCCGGCAGTTCCGGGTATTCACCCCTCCACTTT. Encoded protein: CAGSSGYSPLHF.

This clonotype was observed a handful of times. The chain recombines TRBV4-2 with TRBJ2-7; the D gene is possibly TRBD2 (6 bases). The germline V and J ends were trimmed by 1 base and 7 bases, with 17 bases remaining between them. The CDR3 contains 15 residues. The germline V gene has CDR1 LGHNA and CDR2 YNFKEQ. CDR3: CASSQGTGYGGEQYF. CDR3 DNA: TGTGCCAGCAGCCAAGGGACTGGGTATGGAGGGGAGCAGTACTTC.

This clonotype has a handful of counts. V gene TRBV27 combines with J gene TRBJ2-7; TRBD1 aligns across 11 bases. The germline V gene has CDR1 MNHEY and CDR2 SMNVEV (reference sequence). The CDR3 totals 14 residues. After removal of 5 bases from V and 6 bases from J, the junction contained 6 bases not matched to a gene. The CDR3 region has the DNA TGTGCCAGCAGTCCCACCGGGACAGGGGGCGAGCAGTACTTC. Translated: CASSPTGTGGEQYF.

The CDR3 region has the DNA TGTGCCATCCTGGACAGGGGGAATCCACAGACCCAGTACTTC. It encodes CAILDRGNPQTQYF. The chain uses TRBV5-4 and TRBJ2-5; 10 bases are a match to TRBD1. The V and J ends lost 9 bases and 6 bases, in that order; junction bases with no gene match: 11. Germline loops: CDR1 SGHNT, CDR2 YYREEE (reference sequence). This CDR3 has 14 residues.

This clonotype has a count of ten or more. Mismatch with germline at one junction end may stem from a read error. The chain is built from TRBV12-3 or TRBV12-4 and TRBJ2-3; perhaps TRBD2 as D (6 bases). This CDR3 comprises 13 residues. The CDR3: CASSLAVTDTQYF. The CDR3 DNA reads TGTGCCAGCAGCTTAGCGGTCACAGATACGCAGTATTTT.

The genes are TRBV27 and TRBJ2-3; 8 bases align to TRBD2. Germline V gene lookup returns CDR1 MNHEY and CDR2 SMNVEV (reference sequence). This CDR3 comprises 18 residues. With 5 bases clipped from V and 1 base from J, the junction kept 14 bases outside the gene matches. The CDR3 DNA is TGTGCCAGCAGTCGTCTCCCGGGACTAGAAGGGGGCACAGATACGCAGTATTTT. The encoded protein is CASSRLPGLEGGTDTQYF.

CDR3 nucleotides: TGTGCCAGCAGCCTAACGCGGGCCGATACGCAGTATTTT. Protein product: CASSLTRADTQYF. The chain has TRBV6-5 and TRBJ2-3; TRBD2 might be the D (5 bases). Germline CDR1 MNHEY, CDR2 SVGAGI. The CDR3 extends over 13 amino acids. Trimming shortened V by 6 bases and J by 6 bases, and 13 bases separated the two germline ends.

Only one count was recorded for this clonotype. The gene calls are TRBV15 and TRBJ2-6; TRBD1 matches at 9 bases. Germline loops: CDR1 LNHNV, CDR2 YYDKDF (reference sequence). V trimming: 6 bases; J trimming: 0 bases; junction bases outside the gene matches: 9. The CDR3 is made up of 18 amino acids. The CDR3 reads CATSTAGTGPSGANVLTF. CDR3 sequence (DNA): TGTGCCACCAGTACGGCGGGGACAGGGCCCTCTGGGGCCAACGTCCTGACTTTC.

The chain joins TRBV20-1 to TRBJ1-1; D is perhaps TRBD1 (6 bases). CDR3 length equals 14 residues. Germline lookup yields CDR1 DFQATT and CDR2 SNEGSKA (reference sequence). V gave up 0 bases and J gave up 1 base, with 9 bases separating them. This CDR3 reads CSARDRRGNTEAFF. Written as DNA, the CDR3 is TGCAGTGCTAGAGATCGCAGGGGGAACACTGAAGCTTTCTTT.